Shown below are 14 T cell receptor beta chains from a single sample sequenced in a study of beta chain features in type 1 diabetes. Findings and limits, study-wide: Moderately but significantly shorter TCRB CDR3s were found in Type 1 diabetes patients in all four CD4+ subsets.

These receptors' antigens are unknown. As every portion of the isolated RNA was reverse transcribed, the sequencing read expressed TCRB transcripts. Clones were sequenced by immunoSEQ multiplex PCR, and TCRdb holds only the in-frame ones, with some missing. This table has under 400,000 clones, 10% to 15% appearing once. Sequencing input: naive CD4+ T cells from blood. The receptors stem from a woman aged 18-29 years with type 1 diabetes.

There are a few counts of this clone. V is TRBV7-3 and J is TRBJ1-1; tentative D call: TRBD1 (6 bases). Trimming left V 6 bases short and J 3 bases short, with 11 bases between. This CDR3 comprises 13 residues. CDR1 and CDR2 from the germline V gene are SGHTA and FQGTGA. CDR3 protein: CASSTQGDTEAFF. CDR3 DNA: TGTGCCAGCAGTACACAGGGAGACACTGAAGCTTTCTTT.

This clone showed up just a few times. CDR3 amino acids: CASSLAGGSSYEQYF. In nucleotides, the CDR3 is TGTGCCAGCAGCTTAGCGGGGGGAAGCTCCTACGAGCAGTACTTC. The V call is TRBV7-8, the J call TRBJ2-7; a possible D gene is TRBD2 (6 bases). The germline V and J ends were trimmed by 0 bases and 0 bases, with 9 bases remaining between them. The germline CDR1 and CDR2 sequences are SGHVS and FQNEAQ. This CDR3 is built from 15 residues.

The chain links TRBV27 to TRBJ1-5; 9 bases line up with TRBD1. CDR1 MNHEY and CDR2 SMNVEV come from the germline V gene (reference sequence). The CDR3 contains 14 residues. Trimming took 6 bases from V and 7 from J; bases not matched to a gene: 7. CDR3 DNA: TGTGCCAGCAGCCTACAGGGGGCCCGGCAGCCCCAGCATTTT. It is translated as CASSLQGARQPQHF.

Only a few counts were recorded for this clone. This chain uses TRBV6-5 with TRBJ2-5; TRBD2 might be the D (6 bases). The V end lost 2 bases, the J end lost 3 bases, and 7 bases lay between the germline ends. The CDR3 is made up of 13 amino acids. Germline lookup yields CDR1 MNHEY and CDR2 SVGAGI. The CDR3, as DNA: TGTGCCAGCAGTTACGGGGGGAAAGAGACCCAGTACTTC. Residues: CASSYGGKETQYF.

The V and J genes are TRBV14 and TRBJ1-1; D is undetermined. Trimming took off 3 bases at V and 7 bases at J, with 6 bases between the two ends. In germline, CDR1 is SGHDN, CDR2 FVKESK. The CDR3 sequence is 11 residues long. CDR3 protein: CASSQLNEAFF. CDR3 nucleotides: TGTGCCAGCAGCCAGCTAAATGAAGCTTTCTTT.

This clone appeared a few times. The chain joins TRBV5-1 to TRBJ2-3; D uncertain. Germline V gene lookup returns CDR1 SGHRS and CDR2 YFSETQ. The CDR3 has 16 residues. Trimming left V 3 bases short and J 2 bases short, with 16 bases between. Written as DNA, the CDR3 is TGCGCCAGCAGCTCCGCCCTTAGTGTAGACACAGATACGCAGTATTTT. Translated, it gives CASSSALSVDTDTQYF.

CDR3 loop: CASAGQPHREAFF. As DNA, the CDR3 is TGTGCCAGCGCGGGACAGCCTCATCGGGAAGCTTTCTTT. The chain links TRBV27 to TRBJ1-1; TRBD1 aligns across 7 bases. V was clipped by 8 bases and J by 8 bases; unmatched bases: 11. The CDR3 has 13 residues. From germline, CDR1 is MNHEY and CDR2 SMNVEV (reference sequence).

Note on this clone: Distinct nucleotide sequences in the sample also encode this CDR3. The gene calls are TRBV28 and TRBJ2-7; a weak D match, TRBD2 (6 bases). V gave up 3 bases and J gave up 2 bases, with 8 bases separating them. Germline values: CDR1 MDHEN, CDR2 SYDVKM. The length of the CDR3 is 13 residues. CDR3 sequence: CASSLEGPYEQYF. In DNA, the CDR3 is TGTGCCAGCAGTTTGGAGGGACCCTACGAGCAGTACTTC. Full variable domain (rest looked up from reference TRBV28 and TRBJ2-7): DVKVTQSSRYLVKRTGEKVFLECVQDMDHENMFWYRQDPGLGLRLIYFSYDVKMKEKGDIPEGYSVSREKKERFSLILESASTNQTSMYLCASSLEGPYEQYFGPGTRLTVT.

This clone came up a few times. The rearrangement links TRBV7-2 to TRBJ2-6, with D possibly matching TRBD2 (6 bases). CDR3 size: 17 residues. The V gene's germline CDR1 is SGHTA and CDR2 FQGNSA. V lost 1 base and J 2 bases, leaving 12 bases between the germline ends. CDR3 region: CASSLVAPGAGANVLTF. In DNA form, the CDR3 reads TGTGCCAGCAGCTTAGTGGCCCCGGGGGCTGGGGCCAACGTCCTGACTTTC.

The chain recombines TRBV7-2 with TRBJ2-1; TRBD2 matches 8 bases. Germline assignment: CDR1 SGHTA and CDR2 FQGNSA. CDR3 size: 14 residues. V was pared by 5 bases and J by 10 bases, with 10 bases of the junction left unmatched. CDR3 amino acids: CASSDRRLAHEQFF. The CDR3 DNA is TGTGCCAGCAGCGATCGCCGACTAGCGCACGAGCAGTTCTTC.

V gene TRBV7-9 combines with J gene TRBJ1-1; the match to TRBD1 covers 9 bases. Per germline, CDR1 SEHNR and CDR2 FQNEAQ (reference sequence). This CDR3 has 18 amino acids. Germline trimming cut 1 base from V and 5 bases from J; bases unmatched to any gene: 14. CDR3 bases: TGTGCCAGCAGCTTAGTCTTTGGGACAGGGATCGGAAAGACTGAAGCTTTCTTT. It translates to CASSLVFGTGIGKTEAFF.

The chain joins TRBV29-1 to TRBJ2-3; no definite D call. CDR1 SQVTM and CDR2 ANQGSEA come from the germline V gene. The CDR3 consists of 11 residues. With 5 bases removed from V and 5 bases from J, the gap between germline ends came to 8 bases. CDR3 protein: CSVSVLDTQYF. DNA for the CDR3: TGCAGCGTTTCGGTGCTAGATACGCAGTATTTT.

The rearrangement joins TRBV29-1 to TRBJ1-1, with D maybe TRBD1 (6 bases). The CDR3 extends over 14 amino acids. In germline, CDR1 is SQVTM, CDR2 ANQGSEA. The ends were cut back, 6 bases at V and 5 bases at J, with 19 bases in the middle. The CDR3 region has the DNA TGCAGCGTGCTAACCCCAAAACAGGGAACTGAAGCTTTCTTT. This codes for CSVLTPKQGTEAFF.

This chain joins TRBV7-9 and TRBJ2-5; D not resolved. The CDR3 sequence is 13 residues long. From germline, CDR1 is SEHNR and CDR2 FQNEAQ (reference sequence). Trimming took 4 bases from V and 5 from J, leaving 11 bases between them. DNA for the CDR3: TGTGCCAGCAGCTCTAGGTGGCGGGAGACCCAGTACTTC. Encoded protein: CASSSRWRETQYF.